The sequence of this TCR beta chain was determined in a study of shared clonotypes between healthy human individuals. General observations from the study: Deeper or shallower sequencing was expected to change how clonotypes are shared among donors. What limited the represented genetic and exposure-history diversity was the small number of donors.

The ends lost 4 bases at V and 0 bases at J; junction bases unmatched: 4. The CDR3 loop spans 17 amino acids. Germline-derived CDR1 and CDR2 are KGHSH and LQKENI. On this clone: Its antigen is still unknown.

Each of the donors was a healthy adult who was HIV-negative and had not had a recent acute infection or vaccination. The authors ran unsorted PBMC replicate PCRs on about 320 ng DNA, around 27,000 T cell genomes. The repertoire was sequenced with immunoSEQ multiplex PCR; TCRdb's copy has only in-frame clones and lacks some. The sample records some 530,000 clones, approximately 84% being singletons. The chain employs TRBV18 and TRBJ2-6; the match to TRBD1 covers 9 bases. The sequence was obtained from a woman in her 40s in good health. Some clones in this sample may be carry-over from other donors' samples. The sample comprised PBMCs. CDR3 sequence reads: CASSRQGVPSGANVLTF. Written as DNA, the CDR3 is TGTGCCAGCTCACGACAGGGGGTTCCCTCTGGGGCCAACGTCCTGACTTTC.